The present T cell receptor (beta chain) was sequenced within a study of cytomegalovirus exposure and HLA in healthy donors. In regard to this clone: The antigen remains undetermined.

The CDR3 is 15 residues long. From germline, CDR1 is SGHRS and CDR2 YFSETQ. V was clipped by 0 bases and J by 1 base, with 10 bases between them. Sequenced by immunoSEQ multiplex PCR; TCRdb stores in-frame clones only, minus some. The sample records 80,000 to 100,000 clones, around nine tenths being singletons. General study findings and limits: For most TCR sequences rarity was the rule, although some public TCRs occurred in many donors.

This clonotype was sampled from a woman aged 25 to 45 in good health and CMV-seronegative. The chain recombines TRBV5-1 with TRBJ1-1; D call uncertain. Material: PBMCs. The DNA for the CDR3 is TGCGCCAGCAGCTTGGGGTCCAGATCGAACACTGAAGCTTTCTTT. This codes for CASSLGSRSNTEAFF.